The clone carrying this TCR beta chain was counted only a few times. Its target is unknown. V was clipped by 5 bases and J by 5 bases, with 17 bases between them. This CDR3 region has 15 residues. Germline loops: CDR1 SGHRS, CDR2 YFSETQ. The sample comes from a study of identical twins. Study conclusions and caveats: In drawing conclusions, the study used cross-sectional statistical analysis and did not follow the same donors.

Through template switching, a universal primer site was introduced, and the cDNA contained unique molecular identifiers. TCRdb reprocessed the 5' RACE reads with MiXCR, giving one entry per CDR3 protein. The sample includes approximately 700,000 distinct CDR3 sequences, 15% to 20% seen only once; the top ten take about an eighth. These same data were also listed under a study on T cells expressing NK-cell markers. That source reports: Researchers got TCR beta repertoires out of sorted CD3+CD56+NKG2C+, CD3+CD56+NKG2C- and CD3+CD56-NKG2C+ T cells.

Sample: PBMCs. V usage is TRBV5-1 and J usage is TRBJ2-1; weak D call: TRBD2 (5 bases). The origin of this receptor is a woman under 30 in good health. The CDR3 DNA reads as TGCGCCAGCAGACAGCCGGGATTAGCGAACAATGAGCAGTTCTTC. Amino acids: CASRQPGLANNEQFF.